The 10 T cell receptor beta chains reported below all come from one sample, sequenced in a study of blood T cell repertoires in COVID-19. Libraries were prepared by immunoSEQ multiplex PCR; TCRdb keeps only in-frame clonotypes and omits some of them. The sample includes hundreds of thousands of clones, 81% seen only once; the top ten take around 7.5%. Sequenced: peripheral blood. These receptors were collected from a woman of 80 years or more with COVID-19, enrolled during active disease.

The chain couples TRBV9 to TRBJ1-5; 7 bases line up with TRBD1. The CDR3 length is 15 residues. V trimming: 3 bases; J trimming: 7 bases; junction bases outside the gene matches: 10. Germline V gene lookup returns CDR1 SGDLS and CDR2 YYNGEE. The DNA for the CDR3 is TGTGCCAGCAGCGAAAGGGACAGTCAGAGGCAGCCCCAGCATTTT. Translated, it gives CASSERDSQRQPQHF.

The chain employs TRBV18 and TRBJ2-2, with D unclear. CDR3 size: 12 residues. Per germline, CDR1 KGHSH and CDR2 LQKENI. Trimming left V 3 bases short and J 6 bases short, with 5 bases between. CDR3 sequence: CASSPTAGELFF. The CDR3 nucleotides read TGTGCCAGCTCACCTACGGCCGGGGAGCTGTTTTTT.

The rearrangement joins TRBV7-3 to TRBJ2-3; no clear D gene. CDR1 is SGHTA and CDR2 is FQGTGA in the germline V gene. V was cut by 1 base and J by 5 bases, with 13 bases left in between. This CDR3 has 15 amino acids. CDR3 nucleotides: TGTGCCAGCAGCTTAAACTCTAACTACGGAGATACGCAGTATTTT. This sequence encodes CASSLNSNYGDTQYF.

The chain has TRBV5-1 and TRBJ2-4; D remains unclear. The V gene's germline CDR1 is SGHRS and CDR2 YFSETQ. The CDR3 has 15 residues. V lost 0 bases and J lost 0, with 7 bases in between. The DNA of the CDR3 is TGCGCCAGCAGCTTGGGATCGGTAGCCAAAAACATTCAGTACTTC. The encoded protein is CASSLGSVAKNIQYF.

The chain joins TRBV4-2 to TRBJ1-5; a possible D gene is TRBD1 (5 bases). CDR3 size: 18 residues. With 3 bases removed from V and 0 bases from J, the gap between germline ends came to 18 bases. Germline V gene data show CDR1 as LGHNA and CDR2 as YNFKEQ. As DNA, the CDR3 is TGTGCCAGCAGCCACCATACCGACAGAACTTATAGCAATCAGCCCCAGCATTTT. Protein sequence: CASSHHTDRTYSNQPQHF.

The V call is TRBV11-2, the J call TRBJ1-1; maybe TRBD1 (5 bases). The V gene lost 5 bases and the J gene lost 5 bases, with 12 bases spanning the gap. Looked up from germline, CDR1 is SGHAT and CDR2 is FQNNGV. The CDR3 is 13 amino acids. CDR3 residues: CASSLIRDTEAFF. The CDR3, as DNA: TGTGCCAGCAGCCTAATCAGGGATACTGAAGCTTTCTTT. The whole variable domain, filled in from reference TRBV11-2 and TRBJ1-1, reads EAGVAQSPRYKIIEKRQSVAFWCNPISGHATLYWYQQILGQGPKLLIQFQNNGVVDDSQLPKDRFSAERLKGVDSTLKIQPAKLEDSAVYLCASSLIRDTEAFFGQGTRLTVV.

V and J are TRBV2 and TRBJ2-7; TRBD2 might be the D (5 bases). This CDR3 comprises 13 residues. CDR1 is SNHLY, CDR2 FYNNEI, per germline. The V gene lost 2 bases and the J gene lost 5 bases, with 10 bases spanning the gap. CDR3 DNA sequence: TGTGCCAGCAGTGAATGGCCCGGGAACGAGCAGTACTTC. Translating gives CASSEWPGNEQYF.

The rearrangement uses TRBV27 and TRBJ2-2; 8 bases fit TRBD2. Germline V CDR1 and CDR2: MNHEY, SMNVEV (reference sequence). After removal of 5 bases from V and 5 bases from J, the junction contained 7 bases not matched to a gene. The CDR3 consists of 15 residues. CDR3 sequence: CASSPGAGVTGELFF. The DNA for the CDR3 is TGTGCCAGCAGTCCCGGAGCGGGAGTGACCGGGGAGCTGTTTTTT.

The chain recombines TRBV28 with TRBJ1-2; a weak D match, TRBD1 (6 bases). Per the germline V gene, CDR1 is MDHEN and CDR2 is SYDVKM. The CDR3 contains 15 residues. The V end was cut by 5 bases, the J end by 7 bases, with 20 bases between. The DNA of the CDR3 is TGTGCCAGCAGTCTCCAGGGGCCGGCCCCTCCTGGCTACACCTTC. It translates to CASSLQGPAPPGYTF.

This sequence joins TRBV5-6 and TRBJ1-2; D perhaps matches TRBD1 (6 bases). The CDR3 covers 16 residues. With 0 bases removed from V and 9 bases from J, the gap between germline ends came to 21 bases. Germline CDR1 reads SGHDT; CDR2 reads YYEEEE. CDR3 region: CASSLGLVGQTPRYTF. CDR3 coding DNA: TGTGCCAGCAGCTTGGGGCTAGTGGGACAAACTCCCCGCTACACCTTC.